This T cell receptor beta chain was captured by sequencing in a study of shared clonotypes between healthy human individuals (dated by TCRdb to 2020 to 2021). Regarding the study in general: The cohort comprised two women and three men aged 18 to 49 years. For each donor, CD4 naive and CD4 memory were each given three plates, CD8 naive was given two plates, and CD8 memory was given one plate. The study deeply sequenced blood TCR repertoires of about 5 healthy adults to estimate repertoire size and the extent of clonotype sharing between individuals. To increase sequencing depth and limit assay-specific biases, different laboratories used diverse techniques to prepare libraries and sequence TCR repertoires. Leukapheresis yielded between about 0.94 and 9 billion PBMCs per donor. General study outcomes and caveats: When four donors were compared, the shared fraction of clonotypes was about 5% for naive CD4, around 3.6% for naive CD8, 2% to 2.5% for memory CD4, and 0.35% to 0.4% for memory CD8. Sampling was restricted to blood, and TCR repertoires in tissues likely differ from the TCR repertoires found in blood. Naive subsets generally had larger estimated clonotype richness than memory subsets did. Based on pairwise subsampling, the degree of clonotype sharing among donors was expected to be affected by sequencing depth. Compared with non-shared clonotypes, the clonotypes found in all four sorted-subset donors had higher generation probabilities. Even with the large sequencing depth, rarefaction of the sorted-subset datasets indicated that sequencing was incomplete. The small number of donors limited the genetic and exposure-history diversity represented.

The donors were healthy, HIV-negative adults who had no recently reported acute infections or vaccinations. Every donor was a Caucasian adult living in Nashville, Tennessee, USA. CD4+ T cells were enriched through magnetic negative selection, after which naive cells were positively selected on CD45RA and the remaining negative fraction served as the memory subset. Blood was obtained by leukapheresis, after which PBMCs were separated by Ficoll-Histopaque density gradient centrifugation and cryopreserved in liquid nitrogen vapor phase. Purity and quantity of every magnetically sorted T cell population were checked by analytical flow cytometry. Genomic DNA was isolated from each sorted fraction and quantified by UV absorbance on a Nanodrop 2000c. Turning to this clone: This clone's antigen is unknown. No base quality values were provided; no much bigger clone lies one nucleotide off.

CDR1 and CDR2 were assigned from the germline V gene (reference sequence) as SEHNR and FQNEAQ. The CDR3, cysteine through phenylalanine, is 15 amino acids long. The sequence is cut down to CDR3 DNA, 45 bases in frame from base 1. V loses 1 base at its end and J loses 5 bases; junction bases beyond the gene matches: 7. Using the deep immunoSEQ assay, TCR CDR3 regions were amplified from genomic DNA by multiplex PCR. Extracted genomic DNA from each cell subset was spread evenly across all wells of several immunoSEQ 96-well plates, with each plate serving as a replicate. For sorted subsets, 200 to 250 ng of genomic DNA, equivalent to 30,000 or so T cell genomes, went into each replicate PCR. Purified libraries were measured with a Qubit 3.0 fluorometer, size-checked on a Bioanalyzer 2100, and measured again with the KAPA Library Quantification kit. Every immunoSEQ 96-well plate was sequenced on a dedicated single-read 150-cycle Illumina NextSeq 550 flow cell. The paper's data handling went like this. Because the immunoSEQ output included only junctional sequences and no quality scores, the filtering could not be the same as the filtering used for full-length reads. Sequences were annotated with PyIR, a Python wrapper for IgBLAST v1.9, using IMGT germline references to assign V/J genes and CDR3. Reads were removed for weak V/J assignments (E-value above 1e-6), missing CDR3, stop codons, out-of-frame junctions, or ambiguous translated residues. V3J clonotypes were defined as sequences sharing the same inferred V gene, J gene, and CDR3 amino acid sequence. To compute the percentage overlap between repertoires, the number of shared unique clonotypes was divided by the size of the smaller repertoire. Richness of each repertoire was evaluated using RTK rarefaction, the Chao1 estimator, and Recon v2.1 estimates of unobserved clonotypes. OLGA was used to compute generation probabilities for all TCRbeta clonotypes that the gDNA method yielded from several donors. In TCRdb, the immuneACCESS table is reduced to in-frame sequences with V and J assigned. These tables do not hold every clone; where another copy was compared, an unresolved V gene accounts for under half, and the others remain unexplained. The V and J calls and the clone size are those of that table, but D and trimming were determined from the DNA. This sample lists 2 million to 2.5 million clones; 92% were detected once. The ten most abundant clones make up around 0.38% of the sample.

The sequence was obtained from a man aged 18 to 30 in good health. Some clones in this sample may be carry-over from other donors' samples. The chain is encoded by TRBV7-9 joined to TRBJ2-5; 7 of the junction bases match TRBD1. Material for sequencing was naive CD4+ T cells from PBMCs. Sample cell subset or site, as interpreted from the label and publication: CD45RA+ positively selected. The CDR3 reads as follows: CASSLVEGAAETQYF. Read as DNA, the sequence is TGTGCCAGCAGCTTAGTCGAGGGGGCCGCCGAGACCCAGTACTTC.